This T cell receptor (beta chain) was obtained from a study of T cells in Graves' hyperthyroidism and ophthalmopathy. This clonotype has ten or more counts. It was RNA transcripts that yielded the amplified TCR beta CDR3 regions. TCR CDR3 regions were first amplified by RT-PCR with HTBI primers. Each CDR3 protein gets one entry after TCRdb re-called the multiplex PCR reads with MiXCR. The sample records 650,000 to 700,000 distinct CDR3 sequences, 15% to 20% being singletons. Germline CDR1 and CDR2: MNHEY and SMNVEV (reference sequence). This CDR3 region has 16 residues. The ends lost 5 bases at V and 1 base at J; junction bases unmatched: 8.

The chain combines TRBV27 with TRBJ2-1; 7 bases line up with TRBD2. This TCR was sampled from a man aged 45-65 years with Graves' hyperthyroidism. The sample consisted of blood. CDR3 nucleotides: TGTGCCAGCAGTGAACAAGCGGGATGGTCCTACAATGAGCAGTTCTTC. It encodes CASSEQAGWSYNEQFF.